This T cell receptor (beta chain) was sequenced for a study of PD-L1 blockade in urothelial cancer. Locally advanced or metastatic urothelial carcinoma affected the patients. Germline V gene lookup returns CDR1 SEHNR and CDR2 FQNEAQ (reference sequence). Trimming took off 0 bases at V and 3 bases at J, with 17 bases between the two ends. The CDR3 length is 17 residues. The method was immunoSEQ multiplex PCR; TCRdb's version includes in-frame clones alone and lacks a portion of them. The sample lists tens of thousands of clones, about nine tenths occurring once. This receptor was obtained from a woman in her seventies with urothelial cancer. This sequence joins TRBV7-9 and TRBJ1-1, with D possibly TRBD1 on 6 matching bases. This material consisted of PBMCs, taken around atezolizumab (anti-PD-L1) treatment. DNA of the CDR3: TGTGCCAGCAGCTTAGCGTGGGAGGGCGAGGGGGACACTGAAGCTTTCTTT. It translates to CASSLAWEGEGDTEAFF.